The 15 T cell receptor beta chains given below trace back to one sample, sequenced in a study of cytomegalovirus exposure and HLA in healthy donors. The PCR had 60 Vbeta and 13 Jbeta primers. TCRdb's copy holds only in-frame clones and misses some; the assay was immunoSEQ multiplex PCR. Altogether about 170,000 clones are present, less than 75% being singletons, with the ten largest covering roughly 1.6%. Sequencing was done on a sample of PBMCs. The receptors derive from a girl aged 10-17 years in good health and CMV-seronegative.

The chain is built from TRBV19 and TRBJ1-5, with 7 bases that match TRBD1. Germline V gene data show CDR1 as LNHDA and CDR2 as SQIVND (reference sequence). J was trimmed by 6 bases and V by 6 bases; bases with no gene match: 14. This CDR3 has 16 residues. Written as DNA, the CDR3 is TGTGCCAGTAGCCTCGTAGGGCAGGGGGACGGTCAGCCCCAGCATTTT. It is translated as CASSLVGQGDGQPQHF.

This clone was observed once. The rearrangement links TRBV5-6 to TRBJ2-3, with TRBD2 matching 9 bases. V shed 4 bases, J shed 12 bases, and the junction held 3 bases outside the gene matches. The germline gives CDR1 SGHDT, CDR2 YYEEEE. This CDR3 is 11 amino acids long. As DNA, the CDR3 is TGTGCCAGCAGCCTGGGGACTAGCCAGTATTTT. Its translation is CASSLGTSQYF.

The CDR3, as DNA: TGCAGCGTTGAAGCGGGAATTATTTTTCAAGAGACCCAGTACTTC. Protein: CSVEAGIIFQETQYF. This chain connects TRBV29-1 to TRBJ2-5, with D possibly TRBD2 on 5 matching bases. The V and J ends lost 1 base and 2 bases respectively, with 14 bases between them. The CDR3 spans 15 residues. Germline-derived CDR1 and CDR2 are SQVTM and ANQGSEA.

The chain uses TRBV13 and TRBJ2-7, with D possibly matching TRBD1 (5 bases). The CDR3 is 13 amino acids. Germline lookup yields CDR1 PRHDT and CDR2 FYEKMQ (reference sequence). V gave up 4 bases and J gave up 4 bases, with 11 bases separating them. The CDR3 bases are TGTGCCAGCAGCTCCCCAGGGTCGTACGAGCAGTACTTC. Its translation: CASSSPGSYEQYF.

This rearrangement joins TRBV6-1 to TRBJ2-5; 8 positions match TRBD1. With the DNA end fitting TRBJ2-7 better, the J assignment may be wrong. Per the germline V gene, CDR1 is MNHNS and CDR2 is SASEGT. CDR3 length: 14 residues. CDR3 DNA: TGTGCCAGCATTATTGGACAGGGTTCCTACGAGCAGTACTTC. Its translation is CASIIGQGSYEQYF.

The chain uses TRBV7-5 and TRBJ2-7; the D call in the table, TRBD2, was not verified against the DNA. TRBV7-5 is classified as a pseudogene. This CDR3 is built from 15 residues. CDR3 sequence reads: CARSPWGGATYEQYF. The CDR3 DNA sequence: TGTGCCAGAAGCCCATGGGGGGGGGCAACCTACGAGCAGTACTTC.

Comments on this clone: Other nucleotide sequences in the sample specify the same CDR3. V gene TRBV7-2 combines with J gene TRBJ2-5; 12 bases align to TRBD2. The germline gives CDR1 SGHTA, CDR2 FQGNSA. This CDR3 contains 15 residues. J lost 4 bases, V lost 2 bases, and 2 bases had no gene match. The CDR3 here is CASSLLAGGRETQYF. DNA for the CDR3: TGTGCCAGCAGCTTACTAGCGGGGGGGCGAGAGACCCAGTACTTC.

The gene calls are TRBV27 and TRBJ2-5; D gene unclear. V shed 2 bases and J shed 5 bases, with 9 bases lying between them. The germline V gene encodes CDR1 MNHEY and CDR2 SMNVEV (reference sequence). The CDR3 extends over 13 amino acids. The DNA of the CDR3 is TGTGCCAGCAGTTTACGTCCTCGGGAGACCCAGTACTTC. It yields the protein CASSLRPRETQYF.

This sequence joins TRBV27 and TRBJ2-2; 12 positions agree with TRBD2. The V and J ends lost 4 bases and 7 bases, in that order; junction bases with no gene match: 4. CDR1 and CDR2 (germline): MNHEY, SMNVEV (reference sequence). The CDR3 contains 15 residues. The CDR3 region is CASSSGLAGIGELFF. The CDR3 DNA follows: TGTGCCAGCAGTTCCGGACTAGCGGGGATCGGGGAGCTGTTTTTT.

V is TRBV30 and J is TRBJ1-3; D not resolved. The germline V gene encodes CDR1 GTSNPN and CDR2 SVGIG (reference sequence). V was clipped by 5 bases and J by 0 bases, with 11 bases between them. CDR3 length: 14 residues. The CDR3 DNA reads TGTGCCTGGGCCCCCCCGGGCTCTGGAAACACCATATATTTT. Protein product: CAWAPPGSGNTIYF.

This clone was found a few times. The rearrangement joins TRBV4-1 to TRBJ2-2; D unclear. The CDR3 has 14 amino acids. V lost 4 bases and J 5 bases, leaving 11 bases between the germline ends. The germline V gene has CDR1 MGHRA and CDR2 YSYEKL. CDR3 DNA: TGCGCCAGCAGCCCCCTGCTAGGAACCGGGGAGCTGTTTTTT. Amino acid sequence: CASSPLLGTGELFF.

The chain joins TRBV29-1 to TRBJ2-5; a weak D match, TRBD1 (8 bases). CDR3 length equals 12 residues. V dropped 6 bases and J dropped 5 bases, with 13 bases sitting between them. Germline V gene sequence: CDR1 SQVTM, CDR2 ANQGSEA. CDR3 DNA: TGCAGCGTACACAGGGGGGGGGAGACCCAGTACTTC. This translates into CSVHRGGETQYF.

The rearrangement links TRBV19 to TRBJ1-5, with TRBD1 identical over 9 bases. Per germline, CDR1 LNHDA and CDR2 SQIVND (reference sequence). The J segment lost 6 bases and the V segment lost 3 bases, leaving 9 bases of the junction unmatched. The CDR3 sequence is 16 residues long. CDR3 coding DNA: TGTGCCAGTAGTATGAGGAGGGGACAGGGATCTCAGCCCCAGCATTTT. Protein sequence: CASSMRRGQGSQPQHF. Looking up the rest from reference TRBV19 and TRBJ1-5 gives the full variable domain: DGGITQSPKYLFRKEGQNVTLSCEQNLNHDAMYWYRQDPGQGLRLIYYSQIVNDFQKGDIAEGYSVSREKKESFPLTVTSAQKNPTAFYLCASSMRRGQGSQPQHFGDGTRLSIL.

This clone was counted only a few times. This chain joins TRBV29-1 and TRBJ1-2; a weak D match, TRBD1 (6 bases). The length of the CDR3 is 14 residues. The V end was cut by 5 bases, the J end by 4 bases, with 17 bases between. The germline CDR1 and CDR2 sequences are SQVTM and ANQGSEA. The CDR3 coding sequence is TGCAGCGTTATCCCGTCAGGACAGACCTATGGCTACACCTTC. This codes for CSVIPSGQTYGYTF.

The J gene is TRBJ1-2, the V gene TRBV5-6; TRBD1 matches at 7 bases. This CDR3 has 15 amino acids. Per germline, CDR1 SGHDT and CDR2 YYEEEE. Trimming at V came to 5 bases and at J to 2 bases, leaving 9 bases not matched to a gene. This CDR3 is CASRSWGQSNYGYTF. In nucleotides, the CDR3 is TGTGCCAGCAGATCCTGGGGACAGTCGAACTATGGCTACACCTTC.